This T cell receptor beta chain was retrieved from a study of T cells in Graves' hyperthyroidism and ophthalmopathy. Amplification targeted TCR beta CDR3 regions from RNA transcripts. With the HTBI primer set, the TCR CDR3 went through a first round of RT-PCR. From the multiplex PCR reads, TCRdb called clonotypes with MiXCR, one entry per CDR3 protein. The sample lists roughly 290,000 distinct CDR3 sequences; 12% to 15% were seen once. This clonotype has a count of ten or more. The clonotype originates from a woman aged 40 to 49 with Graves' hyperthyroidism. Sequencing was carried out using blood.

CDR3 loop: CASSLGQGSADTQYF. The CDR3 DNA is TGTGCCAGCAGCCTAGGACAGGGGAGTGCAGATACGCAGTATTTT. The chain employs TRBV7-3 and TRBJ2-3; 9 bases line up with TRBD1. J lost 4 bases, V lost 5 bases, and 7 bases had no gene match. The CDR3 loop spans 15 amino acids. Germline loops: CDR1 SGHTA, CDR2 FQGTGA.